These 2 T cell receptor beta chains were sequenced from one sample in a study of cytotoxic CD8 clonotypes in ibrutinib-treated CLL (dated by TCRdb to 2020 to 2023). Per the publication, the time point label means: roughly 25 months on ibrutinib. Library construction relied on the immunoSEQ multiplex PCR assay. TCRdb limited this immuneACCESS table to in-frame rearrangements with V and J called. A share of clones is missing; checked studies link under half to unresolved V genes, and the rest is unexplained. This sample has fewer than 35,000 clones in its table, and approximately 85% of those were observed once. The ten largest make up about 7.6% of the sample. This specimen consisted of PBMCs, obtained after 24 months of ibrutinib treatment. These receptors originate from a human donor with chronic lymphocytic leukemia.

The rearrangement links TRBV4-2 to TRBJ2-3; 11 nucleotides line up with TRBD2. Unmatched junction bases numbered 3, after V lost 0 bases and J lost 4 bases. Germline CDR1 is LGHNA and CDR2 is YNFKEQ. CDR3 length: 16 amino acids. This CDR3 reads CASSQELAGGADTQYF. The CDR3 DNA is TGTGCCAGCAGCCAAGAGCTAGCGGGGGGAGCAGATACGCAGTATTTT.

This clone was observed a handful of times. The chain links TRBV5-1 to TRBJ1-6; TRBD1 matches 7 bases. Germline assignment: CDR1 SGHRS and CDR2 YFSETQ. With 0 bases clipped from V and 6 bases from J, the junction kept 3 bases outside the gene matches. This CDR3 region has 15 residues. DNA of the CDR3: TGCGCCAGCAGCTTGGGGACAGGAACTAATTCACCCCTCCACTTT. Amino acids: CASSLGTGTNSPLHF.